The sequence of this TCR beta chain was determined in a study of regulatory T cells in long-lasting Graves disease (dated by TCRdb to about 2021). Study-level background: Antithyroid drugs had been taken for less than 3 months by newly diagnosed Graves' disease patients. This study used TCR sequencing and RNA sequencing of peripheral blood to compare persistent Graves' disease patients against newly diagnosed Graves' disease patients. The study was registered as a clinical trial and conducted in China. A total of about 35 samples underwent TCR sequencing, from 13 patients with persistent Graves' disease and around 20 patients with newly diagnosed Graves' disease. Overall results and qualifications from the work: Compared with newly diagnosed patients, patients with persistent Graves' disease had lower TCR Shannon entropy and fewer highly expanded clones, which suggests clonal expansion. Patients with persistent disease shared more public clonotypes (around 2,500) than newly diagnosed patients did (roughly 970). Because the primary lesion, thyroid tissue, could not be accessed, the study looked at peripheral blood alone. Preferential use of TRBV28, TRBJ1-2 and TRBJ2-5 was observed in persistent disease, whereas TRBV20-1 and TRBJ2-1 were favored in newly diagnosed disease. The small sample size was acknowledged by the authors as a limitation that may reduce accuracy. Sequencing and analysis were limited to the TCR beta chain.

According to the study, the label for this sample's time point signals: newly diagnosed GD, antithyroid drugs for less than 3 months. For both TCR sequencing and RNA sequencing, RNA was extracted from PBMCs using TRIzol. The diagnosis of Graves' disease followed American Thyroid Association guidelines. The patients came from an endocrinology department in Xi'an, China. Each patient gave about 8.1 milliliters of peripheral blood, collected in an EDTA anticoagulant tube. Ficoll Paque Plus density gradient separation was used to isolate PBMCs, and no further T cell sorting was performed. An Agilent 2100 Bioanalyzer and agarose gel were used to check RNA quality, and a NanoDrop 2000 was used to measure RNA concentration. This clonotype showed up many times. It has no known antigen specificity. The input lacks base qualities; no much larger clone sits a single base away. CDR1 and CDR2 (MNHNS, SASEGT) derive from the germline V gene. From its cysteine to its phenylalanine, the CDR3 spans 14 amino acids. The read is trimmed to its CDR3 DNA, 42 bases read in frame from base 1. V loses 7 bases of germline sequence and J loses 2 bases, and the interval between the two ends is 12 bases.

Library generation was performed with multiplex PCR. Instrument used: Illumina HiSeq 4000. iRepertoire HTBI primers and Arm-PCR amplification of CDR3 regions were used to construct TCR beta libraries. PCR products were gel purified before sequencing. The original methods were these. Across samples, about 63 TRBV and over 11 TRBJ segments were identified and used for gene usage analysis of CDR3 amino acid clonotypes. COPE and FqMerger were used to merge filtered high-quality paired reads into contigs. BLAST was used to align contigs to IMGT TRBV, TRBD and TRBJ reference genes, and CDR3 was defined according to IMGT. Any clonotype with a frequency above 0.1% was counted as a highly expanded clone. Shannon entropy was used to measure repertoire diversity, and the Gini coefficient was used to measure V-J evenness. A clonotype found in more than one individual was treated as public. The public reads were run again by TCRdb, first through fastp at Q25 and then through MiXCR, and only productive beta chains were kept. Duplicate CDR3 protein sequences are folded into a single record with the most common DNA and genes. These V and J calls are TCRdb output, not the study's own analysis. The sample profile shows around 250,000 distinct CDR3 sequences; around 20% of them were found once. Together, the top ten hold roughly 14% of the sample.

Sequenced here: peripheral blood mononuclear cells (PBMCs), sampled at new diagnosis, from a patient treated with antithyroid drugs. The chain couples TRBV6-1 to TRBJ1-5, with no confident D gene call. The TCR comes from a female donor with Graves disease. The CDR3 amino acid sequence is: CASKEGAGNQPQHF. The DNA sequence is given as TGTGCCAGCAAGGAGGGTGCGGGCAATCAGCCCCAGCATTTT.